One sample yielded the 5 T cell receptor beta chains listed below, sequenced in a study of T-cell memory formation after mild COVID-19. TCRdb called the 5' RACE reads again in MiXCR, with one record for every CDR3 protein. The sample has around 430,000 distinct CDR3 sequences; roughly 15% are singletons. The specimen was PBMCs or a T cell subset sorted from them (not recorded which). Every receptor here comes from a man between 18 and 35 years old who had mild COVID-19 (a few samples of this study predate the infection). Cell type and time point are not known.

In its sample, this clonotype was seen a few times. Its ends do not fully match the called genes, so a read error is possible. The chain uses TRBV7-7 and TRBJ1-1; D might be TRBD1 (6 bases). CDR3 size: 14 residues. Germline V gene lookup returns CDR1 SSHAT and CDR2 FNYEAQ (reference sequence). CDR3 in DNA: TGTGCTAGCAGCCCTCAACAGGGTAGCACTGAAGCTTTCTTT. Protein: CASSPQQGSTEAFF.

This clonotype was counted many times. The chain combines TRBV4-2 with TRBJ2-5, with TRBD1 as a possible D gene (5 bases). V was shortened by 3 bases and J by 3 bases, with 11 bases between the two germline ends. The germline V gene encodes CDR1 LGHNA and CDR2 YNFKEQ. This CDR3 comprises 14 residues. CDR3 amino acids: CASSHRDIEETQYF. DNA for the CDR3: TGTGCCAGCAGCCACAGGGATATTGAAGAGACCCAGTACTTC.

The rearrangement uses TRBV7-2 and TRBJ1-1, with a possible D match to TRBD1 (5 bases). This CDR3 contains 12 residues. Trimming left V 2 bases short and J 10 bases short, with 11 bases between. Germline V gene data show CDR1 as SGHTA and CDR2 as FQGNSA. This CDR3 is CASSLRPGRAFF. The CDR3 region has the DNA TGTGCCAGCAGCTTACGTCCAGGGCGAGCTTTCTTT.

This rearrangement joins TRBV20-1 to TRBJ1-2; D might be TRBD1 (5 bases). This CDR3 is built from 14 residues. The germline gives CDR1 DFQATT, CDR2 SNEGSKA (reference sequence). The CDR3 DNA is TGCAGCGGGCAGGAGGGGCTTACTAACTATGGCTACACCTTC. It specifies CSGQEGLTNYGYTF.

This clonotype has only a few counts. The rearrangement joins TRBV4-1 to TRBJ2-1, with a possible D match to TRBD2 (6 bases). This CDR3 is 14 amino acids long. Germline CDR1 is MGHRA and CDR2 is YSYEKL. V lost 1 base and J lost 8, with 12 bases in between. The CDR3, as DNA: TGCGCCAGCAGCCAAGTATTAGGCGGGGATGAGCAGTTCTTC. The encoded protein is CASSQVLGGDEQFF.